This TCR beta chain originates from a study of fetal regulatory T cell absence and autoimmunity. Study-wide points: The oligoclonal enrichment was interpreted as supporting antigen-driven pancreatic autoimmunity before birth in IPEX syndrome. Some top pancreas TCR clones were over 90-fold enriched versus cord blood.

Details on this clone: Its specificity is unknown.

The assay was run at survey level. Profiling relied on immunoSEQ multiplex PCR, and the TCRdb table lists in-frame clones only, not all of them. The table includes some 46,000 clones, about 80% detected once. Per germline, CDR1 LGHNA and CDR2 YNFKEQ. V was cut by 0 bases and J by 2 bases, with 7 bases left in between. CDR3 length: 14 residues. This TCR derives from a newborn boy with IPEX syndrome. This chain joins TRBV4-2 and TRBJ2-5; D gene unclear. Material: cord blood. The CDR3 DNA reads TGTGCCAGCAGCCAAGAGGCGAATCAAGAGACCCAGTACTTC. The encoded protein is CASSQEANQETQYF.